This is a list of T cell receptor beta chains from one sample in a study of T cells in localized non-small cell lung cancer. Produced via immunoSEQ multiplex PCR; TCRdb's table is partial and in-frame only. Seen here are 15,000 to 20,000 clones, roughly four fifths observed once, and the top ten hold 30%. The sample here was peripheral blood, taken before any cancer treatment. Source of these receptors: a male donor older than 55 with stage I lung adenocarcinoma. Both conserved end residues are part of each CDR3. The D gene is left open where the match is weak. Some rows have no size entry. The others give once, few or many, or a class for an expanded clone.

d_call	clone_size	j_call	v_call	cdr3_nt	cdr3_aa
.	.	TRBJ2-2	TRBV11-1	TGTGCCAGCAGCTTAGGGCAGCAATCGAACACCGGGGAGCTGTTTTTT	CASSLGQQSNTGELFF
TRBD1	.	TRBJ1-2	TRBV20-1	TGCAGCGGGGACAGGGTAGAGGGCTACACCTTC	CSGDRVEGYTF
TRBD2	.	TRBJ2-7	TRBV11-3	TGTGCCAGCAGCTTTCTGGGACTAGCGGAGTCCTACGAGCAGTACTTC	CASSFLGLAESYEQYF
.	.	TRBJ2-5	TRBV5-4	TGTGCCAGCAGCCCCAGGGGGGGGCTTCAAGAGACCCAGTACTTC	CASSPRGGLQETQYF
.	.	TRBJ1-4	TRBV9	TGTGCCAGCAGCGCGGGACCCGAGGGTGAAAAACTGTTTTTT	CASSAGPEGEKLFF
.	.	TRBJ2-1	TRBV10-1	TGCGCCAGCAGTGACCATGGGGCTGGAATCCAGTTCTTC	CASSDHGAGIQFF
.	.	TRBJ2-7	TRBV18	TGTGCCAGCTCACATGTTGACAGAGACTACGAGCAGTACTTC	CASSHVDRDYEQYF
.	.	TRBJ2-7	TRBV2	TGTGCCAGCAGTACTCTTAGCGGCCCTCCCTACGAGCAGTACTTC	CASSTLSGPPYEQYF
TRBD1	.	TRBJ1-1	TRBV18	TGTGCCAGCTCACCGACGACAGGGAGGGACACTGAAGCTTTCTTT	CASSPTTGRDTEAFF
.	.	TRBJ2-6	TRBV7-9	TGTGCCAGCAGCTTGGCCGGGTCTGGGGCCAACGTCCTGACTTTC	CASSLAGSGANVLTF
TRBD1	.	TRBJ1-1	TRBV7-3	TGTGCCAGCAGCTTAACTGCGACAGGGAAGAGCACTGAAGCTTTCTTT	CASSLTATGKSTEAFF
TRBD1	.	TRBJ2-7	TRBV5-6	TGTGCCAGCAGCTTGGGGACAGGAACCTACGAGCAGTACTTC	CASSLGTGTYEQYF
TRBD1	.	TRBJ2-7	TRBV5-1	TGCGCCAGCAGCTTGGAGCCGGGACAGGACTACGAGCAGTACTTC	CASSLEPGQDYEQYF
.	.	TRBJ2-7	TRBV30	TGTGCCTGGGGACTGAATGACTACGAGCAGTACTTC	CAWGLNDYEQYF
.	.	TRBJ2-2	TRBV5-1	TGCGCCAGCAGCGGATCCCTGAACACCGGGGAGCTGTTTTTT	CASSGSLNTGELFF
.	.	TRBJ1-2	TRBV7-3	TGTGCCAGCAGCTTAACCCAAAGCGGGGATGGCTACACCTTC	CASSLTQSGDGYTF
.	few	TRBJ2-7	TRBV9	TGTGCCAGCAGCGTCCTAGCTGGAGAGCAGTACTTC	CASSVLAGEQYF
.	.	TRBJ2-5	TRBV27	TGTGCCAGCAGTCGAGCTGGGGAGACCCAGTACTTC	CASSRAGETQYF
TRBD1	.	TRBJ2-7	TRBV6-5	TGTGCCAGCAGTTACGAGGGGACAGGGGGCGGGGAGCAGTACTTC	CASSYEGTGGGEQYF
TRBD2	.	TRBJ2-1	TRBV28	TGTGCCAGCAGTTTATGGGGGGTCTTGCGGGAGGGCCAAAGGTTCTTC	CASSLWGVLREGQRFF
.	.	TRBJ1-1	TRBV2	TGTGCCAGCAGCCCCTCTTCCCTGGGATTCACTGAAGCTTTCTTT	CASSPSSLGFTEAFF
.	.	TRBJ2-7	TRBV7-3	TGTGCCAGCAGCTTGCTCGGACGGAGGGGAGAGCAGTACTTC	CASSLLGRRGEQYF
.	.	TRBJ2-7	TRBV19	TGTGCCAGTAGTATCCCGGGGAACTCCTACGAGCAGTACTTC	CASSIPGNSYEQYF
.	.	TRBJ1-5	TRBV6-4	TGTGCCAGCAGTGAACAGATAAATCAGCCCCAGCATTTT	CASSEQINQPQHF
.	.	TRBJ2-5	TRBV18	TGTGCCAGCTCCTCAGGGAGAGAGACCCAGTACTTC	CASSSGRETQYF
.	.	TRBJ2-5	TRBV5-1	TGCGCCAGCAGCCGAACCACAGGTCGGGAGACCCAGTACTTC	CASSRTTGRETQYF
TRBD1	.	TRBJ2-1	TRBV11-3	TGTGCCAGCAGCCACAGGGACAGGGCGGTTGAGCAGTTCTTC	CASSHRDRAVEQFF
.	.	TRBJ1-1	TRBV6-1	TGTGCCAGCAGTGAACAGCCGGGACAAGAGGCTTTCTTT	CASSEQPGQEAFF
TRBD2	.	TRBJ2-5	TRBV6-5	TGTGCCAGCAGTAGACTAGCGGGAGCCCAAGAGACCCAGTACTTC	CASSRLAGAQETQYF
.	.	TRBJ1-4	TRBV6-1	TGTGCCAGCAGGACGGGATCAACTAATGAAAAACTGTTTTTT	CASRTGSTNEKLFF
.	.	TRBJ2-7	TRBV7-6	TGTGCCAGCAGCCCAACGACCGGGTCAGAGCAGTACTTC	CASSPTTGSEQYF
.	.	TRBJ2-1	TRBV5-1	TGCGCCACCACGGGGGACAGCTCCTACAATGAGCAGTTCTTC	CATTGDSSYNEQFF